This T cell receptor (beta chain) was recovered during a study of blood T cell repertoires in COVID-19. Study-wide background: T cells, B-cell-depleted T cells, or PBMCs provided the cDNA or gDNA that served as material.

Assay: immunoSEQ multiplex PCR; the TCRdb copy retains only in-frame clones and omits some. The sample yields 240,000 or so clones, about 86% seen once. The CDR3 is made up of 14 amino acids. CDR1 and CDR2 (germline): LNHDA, SQIVND (reference sequence). In regard to this clone: The junction differs from germline at one of its ends, possibly a read error.

The chain has TRBV19 and TRBJ1-1; 7 bases line up with TRBD1. This TCR was sampled from a man between 60 and 70 years old with acute or convalescent COVID-19. Sequencing was performed on peripheral blood. CDR3: CASSVGQPNSEAFF. The CDR3 DNA sequence: TGTGCCAGTAGTGTGGGACAGCCGAACTCTGAAGCTTTCTTT.